This TCR beta chain was identified during a study of T-cell reconstitution after alpha-beta-depleted transplantation in children. Overall study results and limits: Reported findings indicate that, about two months after transplant, alpha-beta T cells came from several hundred expanded clones, which were derived from non-depleted graft cells. The authors attributed T-cell counts and diversity one year after transplant mostly to newly produced T cells. There were some patients whose high TCRbeta diversity at day 60 came from surviving recipient T cells and thymic progenitors.

Comment on this clonotype: Antigen specificity is unknown.

It was with unique molecular identifiers that the TCRbeta library was prepared. TCRdb fed the PCR reads into MiXCR, producing one record per CDR3 protein. This sample has approximately 800,000 distinct CDR3 sequences, with about 16% found just once. CDR3 length equals 15 residues. Germline CDR1 is SGHRS and CDR2 is YFSETQ. V shed 7 bases and J 7 bases; nucleotides not matched to a gene: 12. The sample in question was PBMCs, mostly from graft donor cells, obtained 360 days after TCRalphabeta/CD19-depleted stem cell transplant. The TCR comes from a male patient younger than 18 who had a stem cell transplant for acute lymphoblastic leukemia, so the T cells may come from the graft donor. The V gene is TRBV5-1, the J gene TRBJ2-1, with TRBD2 matching over 9 bases. CDR3 in amino acids: CASFFGLAGENEQFF. DNA of the CDR3: TGCGCCAGCTTCTTCGGATTAGCGGGAGAGAATGAGCAGTTCTTC. The full variable domain, with the rest looked up from reference TRBV5-1 and TRBJ2-1, is KAGVTQTPRYLIKTRGQQVTLSCSPISGHRSVSWYQQTPGQGLQFLFEYFSETQRNKGNFPGRFSGRQFSNSRSEMNVSTLELGDSALYLCASFFGLAGENEQFFGPGTRLTVL.